A single sample gave rise to the 7 T cell receptor beta chains below, sequenced in a study of immune heterogeneity within non-small cell lung tumors. Bulk tumor genomic DNA, 600 ng per sample, was used as template. Collection of several biopsies per primary tumor, spaced far apart, took place during surgery. Curative surgery was performed on patients who had untreated, newly diagnosed non-small cell lung cancer. With 32 V and 13 J primers, multiplex PCR amplified the TCR beta CDR3. MiXCR, applied by TCRdb to the multiplex PCR reads, yields one record per CDR3 protein. Of 1,500 to 2,500 distinct CDR3 sequences in the sample, roughly 30% were seen once. Specimen: lung tumor tissue. These receptors originate from a man aged 55 to 70 with non-small cell lung cancer.

The V call is TRBV11-2, the J call TRBJ2-1, with D perhaps matching TRBD2 (5 bases). The germline gives CDR1 SGHAT, CDR2 FQNNGV. Trimming cost V 5 bases and J 7 bases, with 12 bases left between them. The length of the CDR3 is 13 residues. Written as DNA, the CDR3 is TGTGCCAGCAGCCGGTCTAGCCTTAATGAGCAGTTCTTC. It codes for CASSRSSLNEQFF.

This clonotype is categorized as medium-sized. This chain connects TRBV5-1 to TRBJ2-1, with D possibly matching TRBD2 (5 bases). Trimming left V 3 bases short and J 6 bases short, with 13 bases between. The CDR3 contains 14 residues. Germline V CDR1 and CDR2: SGHRS, YFSETQ. The chain's CDR3 is CASSWALDLNEQFF. CDR3 in DNA: TGCGCCAGCAGCTGGGCACTAGATCTCAATGAGCAGTTCTTC.

V and J are TRBV4-1 and TRBJ2-7, with 12 bases fitting TRBD1. This CDR3 spans 16 amino acids. V gave up 2 bases and J gave up 6 bases; unmatched junction bases: 8. Germline V gives CDR1 MGHRA, CDR2 YSYEKL. CDR3 DNA sequence: TGCGCCAGCAGCCAAAGCCCGGGACAGGGGGCAGGCGAGCAGTACTTC. Its translation: CASSQSPGQGAGEQYF.

V usage is TRBV11-2 and J usage is TRBJ2-3; D unresolved. The CDR3 contains 16 residues. Trimming removed 0 bases at V and 0 bases at J, with 10 bases between. Per germline, CDR1 SGHAT and CDR2 FQNNGV. DNA for the CDR3: TGTGCCAGCAGCTTAGATATGGGGTATAGCACAGATACGCAGTATTTT. Translated, it gives CASSLDMGYSTDTQYF.

The chain links TRBV5-1 to TRBJ1-1, with D possibly matching TRBD1 (5 bases). Germline-derived CDR1 and CDR2 are SGHRS and YFSETQ. CDR3 length: 16 residues. The V end lost 4 bases, the J end lost 0 bases, and 16 bases lay between the germline ends. The CDR3 is CASSRTGTTLNTEAFF. The CDR3 DNA sequence: TGCGCCAGCAGCCGTACAGGAACCACGTTGAACACTGAAGCTTTCTTT.

This clonotype counts as large. The DNA of the CDR3 is TGTGCCAGTAGGACCGGGACGGCGAGGGGCTACACCTTC. Translation: CASRTGTARGYTF. V and J are TRBV19 and TRBJ1-2; TRBD1 is a possible D gene (5 bases). The CDR3 is 13 residues long. Trimming cost V 6 bases and J 8 bases, with 16 bases left between them. Germline CDR1 LNHDA, CDR2 SQIVND (reference sequence). Supplemented by reference TRBV19 and TRBJ1-2, the full variable domain reads DGGITQSPKYLFRKEGQNVTLSCEQNLNHDAMYWYRQDPGQGLRLIYYSQIVNDFQKGDIAEGYSVSREKKESFPLTVTSAQKNPTAFYLCASRTGTARGYTFGSGTRLTVV.

Only a few counts were recorded for this clonotype. This sequence joins TRBV5-6 and TRBJ1-3; D unclear. CDR3 size: 14 residues. V lost 2 bases, J lost 4 bases, and 10 bases lay in between. Per germline, CDR1 SGHDT and CDR2 YYEEEE. This CDR3 is CASSFVGTGNTIYF. The CDR3 nucleotides are TGTGCCAGCAGCTTTGTAGGTACGGGAAACACCATATATTTT.